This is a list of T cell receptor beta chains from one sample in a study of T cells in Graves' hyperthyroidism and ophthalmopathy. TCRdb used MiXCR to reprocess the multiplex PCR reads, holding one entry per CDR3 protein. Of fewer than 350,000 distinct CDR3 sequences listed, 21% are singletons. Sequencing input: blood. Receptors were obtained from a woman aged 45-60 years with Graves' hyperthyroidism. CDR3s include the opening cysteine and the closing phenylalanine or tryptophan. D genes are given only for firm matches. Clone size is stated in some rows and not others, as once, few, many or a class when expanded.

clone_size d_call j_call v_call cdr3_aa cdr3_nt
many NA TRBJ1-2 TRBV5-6 CASSPRGDYGYTF TGTGCCAGCAGCCCCCGGGGGGACTATGGCTACACCTTC
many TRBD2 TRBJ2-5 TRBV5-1 CASRKTSGTLGETQYF TGCGCCAGCAGAAAGACTAGCGGTACCTTAGGGGAGACCCAGTACTTC
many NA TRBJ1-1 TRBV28 CASKPGGAQTEAFF TGTGCCAGCAAACCCGGGGGGGCGCAAACTGAAGCTTTCTTT
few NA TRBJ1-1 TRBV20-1 CSARDLGMTDTEAFF TGCAGTGCTAGAGATCTTGGGATGACGGACACTGAAGCTTTCTTT
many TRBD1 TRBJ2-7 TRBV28 CASSLAIGQVNYEQYF TGTGCCAGCAGTTTAGCGATTGGACAGGTGAACTACGAGCAGTACTTC
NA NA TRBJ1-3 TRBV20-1 CSARQISGNTIYF TGCAGTGCTAGGCAGATCTCTGGAAACACCATATATTTT
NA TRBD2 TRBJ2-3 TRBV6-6 CASSYTPLAATDTQYF TGTGCCAGCAGTTACACCCCGCTAGCGGCCACAGATACGCAGTATTTT
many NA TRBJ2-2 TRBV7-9 CASSREYGTGELFF TGTGCCAGCAGCAGGGAATACGGCACCGGGGAGCTGTTTTTT
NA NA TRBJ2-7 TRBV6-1 CASIGTSYEQYF TGTGCCAGCATTGGGACCTCCTACGAGCAGTACTTC
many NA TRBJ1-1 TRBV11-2 CASSIGNTEAFF TGTGCCAGCAGCATTGGGAACACTGAAGCTTTCTTT
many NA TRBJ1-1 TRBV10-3 CAISETGTSNAEAFF TGTGCCATCAGTGAGACCGGGACCTCGAACGCTGAAGCTTTCTTT
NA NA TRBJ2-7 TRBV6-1 CASSPRLPPYEQYF TGTGCCAGCAGTCCTAGGTTACCCCCCTACGAGCAGTACTTC
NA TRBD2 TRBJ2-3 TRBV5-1 CASSSMILAGAETDTQYF TGCGCCAGCAGCTCGATGATACTAGCGGGAGCGGAGACAGATACGCAGTATTTT
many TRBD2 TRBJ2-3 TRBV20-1 CSASGPGLADTDTQYF TGCAGTGCTAGTGGACCGGGACTAGCGGACACAGATACGCAGTATTTT
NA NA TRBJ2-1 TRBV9 CASSVYSSYGEQFF TGTGCCAGCAGCGTATATAGCTCTTACGGTGAGCAGTTCTTC
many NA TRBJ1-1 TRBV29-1 CSVPTPAGEAFF TGCAGCGTCCCGACTCCCGCGGGTGAAGCTTTCTTT
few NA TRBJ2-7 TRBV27 CASSSPGGTDKISYEQYF TGTGCCAGCAGTTCCCCCGGAGGGACAGATAAAATTTCCTACGAGCAGTACTTC
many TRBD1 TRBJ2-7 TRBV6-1 CASSGGTGVREQYF TGTGCCAGCAGTGGAGGGACAGGGGTTCGCGAGCAGTACTTC
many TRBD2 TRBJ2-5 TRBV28 CASSDLWGGAETQYF TGTGCCAGCAGTGACCTCTGGGGGGGTGCAGAGACCCAGTACTTC
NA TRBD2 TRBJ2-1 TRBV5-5 CASSLASGVPYNEQFF TGTGCCAGCAGCTTGGCTAGCGGGGTTCCCTACAATGAGCAGTTCTTC
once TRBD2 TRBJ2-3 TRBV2 CASSDWGSGRAPDTQYF TGTGCCAGCAGTGATTGGGGGAGCGGGAGGGCCCCAGATACGCAGTATTTT
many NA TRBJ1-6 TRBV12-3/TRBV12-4 CASSAGVNSPLHF TGTGCCAGCAGTGCAGGGGTTAATTCACCCCTCCACTTT
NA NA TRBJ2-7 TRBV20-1 CSARDPYGKGEPYEQYF TGCAGTGCTAGAGATCCCTACGGTAAAGGGGAGCCCTACGAGCAGTACTTC
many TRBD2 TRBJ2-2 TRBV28 CASSLASGTTGELFF TGTGCCAGCAGTTTAGCTAGCGGGACTACCGGGGAGCTGTTTTTT
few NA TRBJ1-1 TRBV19 CASRGGGGTEAFF TGTGCCAGTAGAGGCGGGGGTGGCACTGAAGCTTTCTTT
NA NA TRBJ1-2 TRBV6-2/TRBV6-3 CASSYFQTGTANYGYTF TGTGCCAGCAGTTACTTTCAAACCGGGACTGCTAACTATGGCTACACCTTC
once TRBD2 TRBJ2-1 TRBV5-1 CASRPTPGLAGGPGYNEQFF TGCGCCAGCAGGCCCACCCCGGGACTAGCGGGGGGGCCGGGGTACAATGAGCAGTTCTTC
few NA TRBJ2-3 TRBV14 CASSQGAAVTQYF TGTGCCAGCAGCCAAGGGGCCGCCGTTACGCAGTATTTT
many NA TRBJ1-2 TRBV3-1 CASSQGSGYGYTF TGTGCCAGCAGCCAAGGTTCTGGGTACGGCTACACCTTC
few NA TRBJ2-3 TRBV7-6 CASSLEARVDTQYF TGTGCCAGCAGTCTAGAGGCGAGAGTAGATACGCAGTATTTT
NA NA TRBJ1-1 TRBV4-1 CASSQAGQRNTEAFF TGCGCCAGCAGCCAGGCAGGACAGAGGAACACTGAAGCTTTCTTT
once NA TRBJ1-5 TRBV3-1 CASSLGTADQPQHF TGTGCCAGCAGCCTCGGGACGGCGGATCAGCCCCAGCATTTT
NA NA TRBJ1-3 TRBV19 CASTPASSGNTIYF TGTGCCAGTACCCCCGCCAGCTCTGGAAACACCATATATTTT
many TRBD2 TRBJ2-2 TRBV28 CASSLSSGRYSGELFF TGTGCCAGCAGCCTCTCTAGCGGGAGATACTCCGGGGAGCTGTTTTTT
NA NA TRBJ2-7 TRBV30 CAWSAGGVGPYEQYF TGTGCCTGGAGCGCAGGTGGAGTTGGGCCCTACGAGCAGTACTTC
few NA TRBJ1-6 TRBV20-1 CSATLGAAGAGSPLHF TGCAGTGCTACGTTGGGAGCAGCAGGGGCCGGCTCACCCCTCCACTTT
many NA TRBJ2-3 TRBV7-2 CASSNTDTQYF TGTGCCAGCAGCAACACAGATACGCAGTATTTT
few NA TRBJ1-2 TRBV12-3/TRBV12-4 CASILGDYYNYGYTF TGTGCCAGCATCCTCGGTGATTATTATAACTATGGCTACACCTTC
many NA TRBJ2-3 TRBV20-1 CSARPSGSTDTQYF TGCAGTGCTAGACCCAGCGGGAGCACAGATACGCAGTATTTT
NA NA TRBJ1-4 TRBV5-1 CASSVTGYRNEKLFF TGCGCCAGCAGTGTGACAGGTTATCGGAATGAAAAACTGTTTTTT
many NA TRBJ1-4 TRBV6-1 CATGRNEKLFF TGTGCGACGGGGAGGAATGAAAAACTGTTTTTT
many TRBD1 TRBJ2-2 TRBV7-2 CASRKGQGNTGELFF TGTGCCAGCAGAAAGGGACAGGGGAACACCGGGGAGCTGTTTTTT
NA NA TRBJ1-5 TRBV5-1 CASSLDGTPNQPQHF TGCGCCAGCAGCTTGGACGGGACACCTAATCAGCCCCAGCATTTT
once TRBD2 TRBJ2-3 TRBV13 CASSVGLAGGIDTQYF TGTGCCAGCAGCGTAGGACTAGCGGGAGGGATAGATACGCAGTATTTT
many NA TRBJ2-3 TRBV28 CASSLPRGLAQYF TGTGCCAGCAGTTTGCCTAGGGGATTAGCGCAGTATTTT
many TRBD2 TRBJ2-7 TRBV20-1 CSAPGLAGTYEQYF TGCAGTGCCCCGGGACTAGCGGGGACCTACGAGCAGTACTTC
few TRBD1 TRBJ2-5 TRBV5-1 CASSSSGQGAGETQYF TGCGCCAGCAGCTCTTCCGGACAGGGGGCTGGGGAGACCCAGTACTTC
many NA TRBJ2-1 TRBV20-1 CSGRASYNEQFF TGCAGTGGGAGGGCCTCCTACAATGAGCAGTTCTTC
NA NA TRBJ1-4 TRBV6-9 CASSYEGRGVFF TGTGCCAGCAGTTACGAAGGGCGAGGGGTGTTTTTT
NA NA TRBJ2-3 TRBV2 CASSPWVGSTDTQYF TGTGCCAGCAGCCCCTGGGTGGGGTCCACAGATACGCAGTATTTT
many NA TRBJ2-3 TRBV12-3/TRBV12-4 CASTPLADTQYF TGTGCCAGCACCCCACTAGCAGATACGCAGTATTTT
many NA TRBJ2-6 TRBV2 CASAGSGANVLTF TGTGCCAGCGCAGGGTCTGGGGCCAACGTCCTGACTTTC
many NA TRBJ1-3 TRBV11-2 CASSLSAPGSSGNTIYF TGTGCCAGCAGCTTAAGTGCGCCAGGGAGCTCTGGAAACACCATATATTTT